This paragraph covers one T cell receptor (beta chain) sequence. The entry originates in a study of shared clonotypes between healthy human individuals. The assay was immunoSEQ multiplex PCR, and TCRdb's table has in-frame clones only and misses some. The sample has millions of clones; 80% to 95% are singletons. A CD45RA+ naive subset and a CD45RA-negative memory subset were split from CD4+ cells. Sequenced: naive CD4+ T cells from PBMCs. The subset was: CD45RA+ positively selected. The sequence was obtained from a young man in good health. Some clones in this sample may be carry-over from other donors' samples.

As DNA, the CDR3 is TGTGCCAGCAGCAGGGACAGGGTCTACGAGCAGTACTTC. Translating it yields CASSRDRVYEQYF. The chain links TRBV5-6 to TRBJ2-7; 9 positions match TRBD1. The CDR3 runs to 13 residues. Germline CDR1 and CDR2: SGHDT and YYEEEE. The J segment lost 3 bases and the V segment lost 4 bases, leaving 2 bases of the junction unmatched.